This record concerns one T cell receptor (beta chain) sequence. V was cut by 5 bases and J by 4 bases, with 11 bases left in between. The CDR3 contains 14 residues. CDR1 and CDR2 (germline): SEHNR, FQNEAQ (reference sequence). This sample was included in a study of T cell changes during pregnancy in multiple sclerosis. This table comes from immunoSEQ multiplex PCR, and its TCRdb copy is limited to in-frame clones, with some not included. There are roughly 77,000 clones in the sample; more than 90% occur only once, and 1.5% to 2.5% lies in the top ten. This clonotype was obtained from a female donor with multiple sclerosis, enrolled in a pregnancy study. Sequenced here: peripheral blood, sampled in the second trimester of pregnancy. The rearrangement uses TRBV7-9 and TRBJ1-4; D gene unclear. The CDR3 region has the DNA TGTGCCAGCAGCCCCATTGCGGGTAATGAAAAACTGTTTTTT. It specifies CASSPIAGNEKLFF.